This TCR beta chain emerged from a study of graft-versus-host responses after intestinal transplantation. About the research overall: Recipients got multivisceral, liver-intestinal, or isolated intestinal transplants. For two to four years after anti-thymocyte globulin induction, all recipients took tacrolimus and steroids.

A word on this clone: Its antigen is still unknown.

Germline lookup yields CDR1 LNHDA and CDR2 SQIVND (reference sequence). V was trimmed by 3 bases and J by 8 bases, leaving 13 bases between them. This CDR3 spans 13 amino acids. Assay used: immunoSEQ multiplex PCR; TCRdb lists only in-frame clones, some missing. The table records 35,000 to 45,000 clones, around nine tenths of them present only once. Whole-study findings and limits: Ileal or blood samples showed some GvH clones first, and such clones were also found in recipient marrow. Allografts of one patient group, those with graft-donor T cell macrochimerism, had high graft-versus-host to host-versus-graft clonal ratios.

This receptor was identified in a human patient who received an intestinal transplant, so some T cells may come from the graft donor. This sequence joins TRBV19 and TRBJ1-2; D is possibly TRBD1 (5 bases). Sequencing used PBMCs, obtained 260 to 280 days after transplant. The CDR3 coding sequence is TGTGCCAGTAGTATTTCGGGGGTAGGAGGCTACACCTTC. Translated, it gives CASSISGVGGYTF.